This T cell receptor beta chain was captured in a study of blood T cell repertoires in COVID-19. Study details: There were acute and convalescent COVID-19 samples, and they came from the United States, Italy and Spain.

Participants were aged about 18 to 90 years, lived in 20 to 30 US areas, and enrolled virtually. Participants were placed into cohorts based on the clinical history they reported. Sequencing was performed with immunoSEQ multiplex PCR; in TCRdb, only in-frame clones are kept and a portion is missing. The table has around 300,000 clones, over 80% seen once. There are 16 residues in the CDR3. Germline CDR1 and CDR2: SGHAT and FQNNGV. V was pared by 0 bases and J by 4 bases, with 10 bases between. This chain joins TRBV11-2 and TRBJ1-6; D remains ambiguous. The sample consisted of PBMCs or T cells enriched from blood (not recorded which). The sequence came from a man younger than 40 who had recovered from COVID-19. The CDR3 reads CASSLDVPVYNSPLHF. Here the CDR3 DNA reads TGTGCCAGCAGCTTAGATGTCCCAGTTTATAATTCACCCCTCCACTTT.